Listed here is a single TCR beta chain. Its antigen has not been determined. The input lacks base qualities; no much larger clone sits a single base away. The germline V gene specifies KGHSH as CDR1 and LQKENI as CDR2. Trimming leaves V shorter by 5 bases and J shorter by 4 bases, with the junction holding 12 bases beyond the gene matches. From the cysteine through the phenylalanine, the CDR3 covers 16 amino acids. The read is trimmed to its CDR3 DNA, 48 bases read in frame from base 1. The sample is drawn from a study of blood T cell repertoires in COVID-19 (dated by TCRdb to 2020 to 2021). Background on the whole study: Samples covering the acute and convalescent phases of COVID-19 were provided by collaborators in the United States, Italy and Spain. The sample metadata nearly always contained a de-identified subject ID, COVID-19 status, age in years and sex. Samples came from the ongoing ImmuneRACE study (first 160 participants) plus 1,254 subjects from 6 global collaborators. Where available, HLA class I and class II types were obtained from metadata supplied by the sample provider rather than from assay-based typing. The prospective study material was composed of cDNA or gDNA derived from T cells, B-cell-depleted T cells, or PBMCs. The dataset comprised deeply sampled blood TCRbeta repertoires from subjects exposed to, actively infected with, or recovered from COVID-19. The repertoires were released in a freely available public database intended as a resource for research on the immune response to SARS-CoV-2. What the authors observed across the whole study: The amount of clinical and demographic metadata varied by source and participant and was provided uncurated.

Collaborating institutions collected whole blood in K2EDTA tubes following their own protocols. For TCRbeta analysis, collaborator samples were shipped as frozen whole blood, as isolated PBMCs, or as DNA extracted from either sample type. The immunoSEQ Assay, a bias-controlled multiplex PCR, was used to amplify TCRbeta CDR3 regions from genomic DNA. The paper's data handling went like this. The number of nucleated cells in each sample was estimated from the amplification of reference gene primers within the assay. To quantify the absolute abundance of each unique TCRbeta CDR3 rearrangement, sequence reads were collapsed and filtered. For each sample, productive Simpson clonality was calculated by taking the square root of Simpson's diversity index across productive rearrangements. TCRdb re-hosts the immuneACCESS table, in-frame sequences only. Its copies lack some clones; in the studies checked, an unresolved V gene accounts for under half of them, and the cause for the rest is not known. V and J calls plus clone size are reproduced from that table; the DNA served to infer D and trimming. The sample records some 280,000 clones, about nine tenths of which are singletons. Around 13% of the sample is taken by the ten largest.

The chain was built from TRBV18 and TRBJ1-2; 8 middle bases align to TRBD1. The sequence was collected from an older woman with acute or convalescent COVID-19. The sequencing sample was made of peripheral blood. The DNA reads TGTGCCAGCTCAGACACGGGGCAGGGGGCATTCTATGGCTACACCTTC. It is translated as CASSDTGQGAFYGYTF.